The T cell receptor (beta chain) under discussion was sequenced for a study of T cell responses to AZD1222 COVID-19 vaccine. Study outcomes and limitations: Two doses of AZD1222 preceded a rise in Spike-specific TCR breadth and depth. Within unmutated variant regions lay the reported targets of nearly half of spike-specific TCRs. There were mostly white British donors and more females than males, and clonal diversity was possibly underestimated.

Concerning this clone: Its antigen is unknown.

Trimming shortened V by 0 bases and J by 8 bases, and 13 bases separated the two germline ends. The CDR3 extends over 15 amino acids. Germline lookup yields CDR1 LNHNV and CDR2 YYDKDF (reference sequence). Here immunoSEQ multiplex PCR was the method, and the copy in TCRdb shows in-frame clones only, minus some. This sample has about 150,000 clones, with under 95% found just once. V is TRBV15 and J is TRBJ1-4; D unclear. The clonotype was recovered from an adult in good health. Material: peripheral blood, obtained on day 0 of MenACWY control vaccination. The CDR3 loop is CATSRDMRSGEKLFF. The CDR3 DNA is TGTGCCACCAGCAGAGATATGCGGTCGGGGGAAAAACTGTTTTTT.